The 24 T cell receptor beta chains below come from one sample, sequenced in a study of cytomegalovirus exposure and HLA in healthy donors. The PCR contained 60 Vbeta and 13 Jbeta primers. Assay: immunoSEQ multiplex PCR; the TCRdb copy retains only in-frame clones and omits some. Of some 90,000 clones listed, over 55% are singletons. The sequencing sample was made of PBMCs. These receptors came from a boy between 5 and 17 years old in good health and CMV-seropositive.

This clone was recorded a few times. The chain couples TRBV6-6 to TRBJ1-1; 7 bases match TRBD1. Germline V gene lookup returns CDR1 MNHNY and CDR2 SVGAGI (reference sequence). V dropped 2 bases and J dropped 0; count of bases not matched to a gene: 6. There are 16 residues in the CDR3. CDR3 nucleotide sequence: TGTGCCAGCAGTTACAGGGGGCTTCACATGAACACTGAAGCTTTCTTT. It is translated as CASSYRGLHMNTEAFF.

This clone showed up just a few times. CDR3 DNA: TGTGCCAGCACCGGACAGGGCCCCATCTCTGGAAACACCATATATTTT. It is translated as CASTGQGPISGNTIYF. The J gene is TRBJ1-3, the V gene TRBV6-6; 8 bases match TRBD1. The germline V gene has CDR1 MNHNY and CDR2 SVGAGI (reference sequence). The CDR3 totals 16 residues. V shed 7 bases and J 0 bases; nucleotides not matched to a gene: 8.

The chain uses TRBV27 and TRBJ2-1; 9 bases match TRBD2. Germline trimming cut 3 bases from V and 5 bases from J; bases unmatched to any gene: 2. The CDR3 length is 14 residues. The germline CDR1 and CDR2 sequences are MNHEY and SMNVEV (reference sequence). The DNA of the CDR3 is TGTGCCAGCAGTTTCCTAGCGGGAAACAATGAGCAGTTCTTC. Translated, it gives CASSFLAGNNEQFF.

The chain is built from TRBV18 and TRBJ2-1; D might be TRBD1 (5 bases). Trimming left V 1 base short and J 7 bases short, with 14 bases between. There are 15 residues in the CDR3. Germline-derived CDR1 and CDR2 are KGHSH and LQKENI. CDR3 amino acids: CASSPLRQKGNEQFF. The CDR3 nucleotides read TGTGCCAGCTCACCACTGAGACAGAAAGGGAATGAGCAGTTCTTC.

The chain combines TRBV30 with TRBJ2-7; 7 nucleotides align to TRBD1. The germline gives CDR1 GTSNPN, CDR2 SVGIG (reference sequence). The CDR3 totals 11 residues. With 8 bases clipped from V and 7 bases from J, the junction kept 8 bases outside the gene matches. The CDR3 loop reads CALGQTEEQYF. CDR3 bases: TGTGCCCTGGGACAGACGGAGGAGCAGTACTTC. Complete variable domain (other parts from reference TRBV30 and TRBJ2-7): SQTIHQWPATLVQPVGSPLSLECTVEGTSNPNLYWYRQAAGRGLQLLFYSVGIGQISSEVPQNLSASRPQDRQFILSSKKLLLSDSGFYLCALGQTEEQYFGPGTRLTVT.

The chain uses TRBV5-4 and TRBJ1-2; D uncertain. Germline lookup yields CDR1 SGHNT and CDR2 YYREEE (reference sequence). This CDR3 has 15 residues. Trimming shortened V by 5 bases and J by 3 bases, and 17 bases separated the two germline ends. As DNA, the CDR3 is TGTGCCAGCAGACTGTCCCCATTCGTCGACTATGGCTACACCTTC. Amino acids: CASRLSPFVDYGYTF.

The J gene is TRBJ1-3, the V gene TRBV7-8; 9 bases map to TRBD1. This CDR3 contains 15 residues. The V gene end was trimmed by 3 bases and the J gene end by 4 bases; junction bases not matched to a gene: 4. In germline, CDR1 is SGHVS, CDR2 FQNEAQ. CDR3 coding DNA: TGTGCCAGCAGCTTTCCCGGGACAGGGGGAAACACCATATATTTT. It yields the protein CASSFPGTGGNTIYF.

In this sample, this clone turned up a few times. The chain has TRBV5-1 and TRBJ1-6; the match to TRBD1 covers 7 bases. V gave up 2 bases and J gave up 0 bases; unmatched junction bases: 8. The CDR3 spans 18 residues. Per the germline V gene, CDR1 is SGHRS and CDR2 is YFSETQ. Here the CDR3 reads CASSLTGAWGSYNSPLHF. The CDR3 bases are TGCGCCAGCAGCTTAACAGGGGCCTGGGGCTCCTATAATTCACCCCTCCACTTT.

This clone was seen only a few times. This chain connects TRBV29-1 to TRBJ1-1; no firm D call. The CDR3 is 13 residues long. CDR1 and CDR2 from the germline V gene are SQVTM and ANQGSEA. V was pared by 2 bases and J by 0 bases, with 7 bases between. The CDR3 bases are TGCAGCGTTGAAACGGGAATGAACACTGAAGCTTTCTTT. Protein sequence: CSVETGMNTEAFF.

This chain joins TRBV5-1 and TRBJ2-7, with 8 nucleotides matching TRBD1. J gave up 2 bases and V 4 bases, and 8 bases lay outside the gene matches. CDR3 length: 15 amino acids. The V gene's germline CDR1 is SGHRS and CDR2 YFSETQ. CDR3 loop: CASSMQNRGTYEQYF. DNA of the CDR3: TGCGCCAGCAGCATGCAAAACAGGGGGACCTACGAGCAGTACTTC.

The chain carries TRBV29-1 and TRBJ1-1; a weak D match, TRBD1 (6 bases). Looked up from germline, CDR1 is SQVTM and CDR2 is ANQGSEA. Trimming removed 3 bases from V and 1 base from J, with 12 bases in between. The CDR3 is 14 residues long. The CDR3 region has the DNA TGCAGCGTTGACGGGGACACCCAGAACACTGAAGCTTTCTTT. This gives the protein CSVDGDTQNTEAFF.

This clone was counted only a few times. The J gene is TRBJ2-7, the V gene TRBV6-5; the match to TRBD1 covers 7 bases. The CDR3 length is 13 residues. V lost 6 bases, J lost 4 bases, and 6 bases stayed unmatched. CDR1 is MNHEY, CDR2 SVGAGI, per germline. CDR3 nucleotide sequence: TGTGCCAGCAGCTTGGGACAGACATACGAGCAGTACTTC. Translation: CASSLGQTYEQYF.

This chain uses TRBV5-1 with TRBJ2-6, with TRBD1 matching over 10 bases. CDR3 length: 16 residues. Per the germline V gene, CDR1 is SGHRS and CDR2 is YFSETQ. V was pared by 4 bases and J by 2 bases, with 3 bases of the junction left unmatched. CDR3 in DNA: TGCGCCAGCAGCGGGGACAGGGGCGCTGGGGCCAACGTCCTGACTTTC. It encodes CASSGDRGAGANVLTF.

CDR3 in DNA: TGTGCCAGCAGCCACAAACCGGGACTAGCGGGAGACGAGCAGTACTTC. This sequence encodes CASSHKPGLAGDEQYF. The rearrangement links TRBV27 to TRBJ2-7; TRBD2 agrees at 14 bases. In germline, CDR1 is MNHEY, CDR2 SMNVEV (reference sequence). The CDR3 sequence is 16 residues long. Losses at the gene ends were 6 bases for V and 5 bases for J; bases not matched to a gene: 9.

The gene calls are TRBV15 and TRBJ1-4, with unresolved D. Germline CDR1 is LNHNV and CDR2 is YYDKDF (reference sequence). Trimming removed 0 bases at V and 0 bases at J, with 14 bases between. This CDR3 region has 18 residues. The CDR3 DNA reads as TGTGCCACCAGCAGAGAATTTTTAACAGTACCAACTAATGAAAAACTGTTTTTT. Encoded protein: CATSREFLTVPTNEKLFF. The whole variable domain, filled in from reference TRBV15 and TRBJ1-4, reads DAMVIQNPRYQVTQFGKPVTLSCSQTLNHNVMYWYQQKSSQAPKLLFHYYDKDFNNEADTPDNFQSRRPNTSFCFLDIRSPGLGDTAMYLCATSREFLTVPTNEKLFFGSGTQLSVL.

This rearrangement joins TRBV15 to TRBJ2-6; 8 bases are a match to TRBD1. The V and J ends lost 2 bases and 2 bases, in that order; junction bases with no gene match: 11. Per germline, CDR1 LNHNV and CDR2 YYDKDF (reference sequence). The CDR3 runs 19 residues. The CDR3 is CATSRSVGLQGAGANVLTF. For the CDR3, the DNA is TGTGCCACCAGCAGAAGCGTAGGATTACAGGGGGCTGGGGCCAACGTCCTGACTTTC.

This clone was seen a few times. This chain links TRBV19 with TRBJ2-1; D is ambiguous. V shed 3 bases and J shed 7 bases, with 16 bases lying between them. Germline values: CDR1 LNHDA, CDR2 SQIVND (reference sequence). This CDR3 has 15 amino acids. CDR3 sequence: CASSILNSLGNEQFF. The CDR3 coding sequence is TGTGCCAGTAGTATTTTGAACAGCCTGGGTAATGAGCAGTTCTTC.

V usage is TRBV9 and J usage is TRBJ2-7, with a possible D match to TRBD2 (5 bases). The CDR3 is made up of 15 amino acids. Germline CDR1 SGDLS, CDR2 YYNGEE. Between the trimmed V and J ends, which lost 0 bases and 3 bases, there was a span of 13 bases. CDR3 amino acids: CASSVEPSTDYEQYF. In DNA, the CDR3 is TGTGCCAGCAGCGTAGAGCCTAGCACCGACTACGAGCAGTACTTC.

V and J are TRBV7-8 and TRBJ2-7, with 10 nucleotides matching TRBD1. The CDR3 is 15 residues long. Germline V gene lookup returns CDR1 SGHVS and CDR2 FQNEAQ. V shed 2 bases and J 3 bases; nucleotides not matched to a gene: 4. CDR3 in amino acids: CASSLRGTGDYEQYF. As DNA, the CDR3 is TGTGCCAGCAGCTTACGTGGGACAGGGGACTACGAGCAGTACTTC.

The chain links TRBV30 to TRBJ1-2; D is uncertain. Trimming removed 0 bases at V and 2 bases at J, with 7 bases between. There are 13 residues in the CDR3. Per germline, CDR1 GTSNPN and CDR2 SVGIG (reference sequence). The CDR3 reads CAWSVRRNYGYTF. The CDR3 DNA reads TGTGCCTGGAGTGTAAGGCGGAACTATGGCTACACCTTC.

This rearrangement joins TRBV6-1 to TRBJ1-5, with D possibly TRBD1 on 6 matching bases. V lost 5 bases and J 2 bases, leaving 13 bases between the germline ends. CDR1 and CDR2 from the germline V gene are MNHNS and SASEGT. CDR3 size: 15 residues. CDR3 sequence reads: CASSLTGIGNQPQHF. The CDR3 region has the DNA TGTGCCAGCAGTCTAACAGGGATCGGCAATCAGCCCCAGCATTTT.

The rearrangement links TRBV4-1 to TRBJ2-3; TRBD1 aligns across 8 bases. Trimming cost V 3 bases and J 3 bases; bases outside gene matches: 2. The germline CDR1 and CDR2 sequences are MGHRA and YSYEKL. CDR3 size: 14 residues. Written as DNA, the CDR3 is TGCGCCAGCAGCCAGGACAGGGTAACAGATACGCAGTATTTT. Amino acid sequence: CASSQDRVTDTQYF.

The CDR3, as DNA: TGTGCCAGCAGTCCGACCAACGGGGGGGAGGATTCTGTCCAAGAGACCCAGTACTTC. As protein: CASSPTNGGEDSVQETQYF. The chain is built from TRBV7-9 and TRBJ2-5, with TRBD2 identical over 8 bases. Looked up from germline, CDR1 is SEHNR and CDR2 is FQNEAQ (reference sequence). With 6 bases clipped from V and 1 base from J, the junction kept 19 bases outside the gene matches. CDR3 size: 19 residues.

V and J are TRBV30 and TRBJ2-5; 9 bases are a match to TRBD2. This CDR3 region has 17 residues. Germline CDR1 and CDR2: GTSNPN and SVGIG (reference sequence). The trim removed 1 base at V and 5 bases at J, leaving 14 bases unmatched. The CDR3 DNA reads TGTGCCTGGAGTGCCCAGGGGTTTAGCGGGAGCCGGGAGACCCAGTACTTC. Translated, it gives CAWSAQGFSGSRETQYF.